The present entry profiles one T cell receptor beta chain with its context. This sample was taken from a study of blood T cell repertoires in COVID-19. Germline loops: CDR1 SNHLY, CDR2 FYNNEI. The CDR3 extends over 14 amino acids. J gave up 7 bases and V 7 bases, and 13 bases lay outside the gene matches. Original processing notes: Estimates of nucleated cell counts were drawn from the amplification of reference gene primers. Data came from immunoSEQ multiplex PCR; TCRdb stores just in-frame clones and leaves some out. V and J calls plus clone size are reproduced from that table; the DNA served to infer D and trimming. The data hold some 240,000 clones, with 80% to 90% observed a single time.

This TCR was sampled from a woman in her thirties or forties who had been exposed to COVID-19. The J gene is TRBJ2-7, the V gene TRBV2; 7 nucleotides align to TRBD1. Source material: PBMCs or T cells enriched from blood (not recorded which). CDR3 amino acids: CASTQQGQSIEQYV. DNA for the CDR3: TGTGCCAGCACGCAACAGGGACAGAGTATTGAGCAGTACGTC.